The clone carrying this T cell receptor beta chain was seen more than once but under ten times. V was pared by 3 bases and J by 5 bases, with 14 bases between. Germline CDR1 is LNHDA and CDR2 is SQIVND (reference sequence). This CDR3 spans 15 amino acids. The data were taken from a study of molecular identifiers for immune sequencing clone quantification. Bulk TCR libraries used previously described methods and listed TCR primers. TCRdb re-called the PCR reads through MiXCR, storing one row per CDR3 protein. The profile shows about 54,000 distinct CDR3 sequences, almost 25% of them singletons. This sequence originates from a human donor in good health. Some libraries in this study had Jurkat cell RNA spiked in. The chain recombines TRBV19 with TRBJ2-1, with D perhaps matching TRBD2 (6 bases). Sequenced: naive CD8+ T cells from blood, with Jurkat cell RNA spiked in. The subset: FACS-sorted CD8+CD4-CCR7+CD45RA+ naive T cells. The CDR3 reads CASSITARGDNEQFF. DNA for the CDR3: TGTGCCAGTAGTATTACGGCGCGGGGTGACAATGAGCAGTTCTTC.